The clone carrying this T cell receptor (beta chain) was counted only a few times. The target antigen is unknown. This CDR3 contains 12 residues. V was clipped by 6 bases and J by 8 bases, with 10 bases between them. The source of the sample is a study of identical twins. TCRdb reanalysed the 5' RACE reads using MiXCR and keeps one entry per CDR3 protein. The sample records around 490,000 distinct CDR3 sequences, 20% to 25% being singletons. Study results and caveats: Twin pairs had excess sharing that was weaker in beta out-of-frame sequences.

This sample also appeared in a second study, on yellow fever vaccine responses in identical twins.

V and J are TRBV12-3 or TRBV12-4 and TRBJ1-4; D gene uncertain. The source of this sequence is a woman between 18 and 30 years old in good health. Sequenced input: CD4+ T cells sorted from blood. CDR3 residues: CASSRPQEKLFF. The CDR3 DNA is TGTGCCAGCAGCCGACCACAGGAAAAACTGTTTTTT.